A selection of T cell receptor beta chains follows, all from one sample in a study of shared clonotypes between healthy human individuals. Using immunoSEQ multiplex PCR, the repertoire was profiled, and TCRdb retains in-frame clones only, with some absent. The sample has under 2,000,000 clones, about 95% seen once; the top ten hold more than 0.9%. Sequenced input: naive CD8+ T cells sorted from blood. The receptors shown here come from a man aged 18-30 years in good health. The CDR3 runs from the conserved cysteine through the conserved F or W. The size field is filled for only some rows; it gives once, few, many or a size class.

J gene	clone size	V gene	CDR3 protein
TRBJ1-6	few	TRBV27	CASRTGQGEGSPLHF
TRBJ2-1	.	TRBV5-1	CASSLRSLNEQFF
TRBJ2-5	.	TRBV10-3	CAIRDRGQETQYF
TRBJ2-3	.	TRBV9	CASSASGGSTDTQYF
TRBJ2-5	.	TRBV7-8	CASSLLAGGEETQYF
TRBJ2-3	once	TRBV7-2	CASSQPPDTQYF
TRBJ2-7	once	TRBV27	CASSQPGQGIYEQYF
TRBJ2-5	.	TRBV7-9	CASSEVGGLGETQYF
TRBJ2-7	.	TRBV2	CASSAGHSYEQYF
TRBJ2-1	.	TRBV4-1	CASSQLRTDYNEQFF
TRBJ2-5	once	TRBV19	CASSMGQSYQETQYF
TRBJ2-7	once	TRBV7-9	CASSLGGSPYEQYF
TRBJ2-7	.	TRBV11-2	CASSPSTGLRYEQYF
TRBJ1-1	.	TRBV6-5	CASSYSPTGKNTEAFF
TRBJ2-7	.	TRBV27	CASSPIIAGPYEQYF
TRBJ2-3	.	TRBV7-9	CASSSFSGTDTDTQYF
TRBJ1-2	.	TRBV9	CASSSTGDALYGYTF
TRBJ2-7	.	TRBV4-1	CASSHLVGTGTYEQYF
TRBJ2-7	.	TRBV7-9	CASSLETGFGEQYF
TRBJ1-4	.	TRBV7-9	CASSSDPGEKLFF
TRBJ1-5	few	TRBV29-1	CSVGTGEDGPQHF
TRBJ2-5	.	TRBV11-2	CASSLDFLTGTVQETQYF
TRBJ1-5	.	TRBV5-8	CASSLGAGGSQPQHF
TRBJ1-3	.	TRBV4-3	CASSPTFGDTIYF
TRBJ1-2	.	TRBV27	CASSEGQGYGYTF
TRBJ2-1	.	TRBV6-4	CASSDEPSSYNEQFF
TRBJ2-1	.	TRBV28	CATMTSGGDNEQFF
TRBJ2-7	once	TRBV7-2	CASSPKTGLKSSSYEQYF
TRBJ2-5	.	TRBV6-1	CASSDLGSGEFFQETQYF
TRBJ2-7	.	TRBV13	CASSLGQGEYEQYF
TRBJ2-7	.	TRBV7-2	CASSLDLTVAGGGYEQYF
TRBJ1-2	.	TRBV10-3	CAISELGQGATLYGNGYTF
TRBJ2-5	.	TRBV2	CASILTASLQETQYF
TRBJ2-1	.	TRBV13	CASSWGLVGPHEQFF
TRBJ2-7	.	TRBV11-1	CASSLGSGGSNEQYF
TRBJ2-7	.	TRBV7-9	CASSLGRASSYEQYF
TRBJ2-1	.	TRBV7-2	CASSLAGGPLNEQFF
TRBJ2-3	.	TRBV6-6	CASSYLQSGSPDTQYF
TRBJ2-7	once	TRBV5-5	CASTTGGYEQYF
TRBJ2-7	.	TRBV7-2	CASSLFGASYEQYF
TRBJ1-1	once	TRBV5-4	CASSLGRASPFF
TRBJ2-7	.	TRBV6-6	CASSYGSGRGYEQYF
TRBJ1-2	.	TRBV30	CAWSPGPLAYGYTF
TRBJ2-7	.	TRBV11-2	CASRGDRATYEQYF
TRBJ1-1	.	TRBV6-5	CASSYEGTNTEAFF
TRBJ2-7	.	TRBV5-6	CASSFQESYEQYF
TRBJ2-1	.	TRBV7-6	CASRPGQGGQFF
TRBJ2-7	.	TRBV5-6	CASSPLATYEQYF
TRBJ2-3	.	TRBV19	CASSIVPGMDTQYF
TRBJ1-5	.	TRBV27	CASSPTFDRGRNQPQHF
TRBJ2-7	.	TRBV5-4	CASSWTPSGYEQYF
TRBJ2-7	.	TRBV28	CASSPGTGFSEQYF
TRBJ2-7	.	TRBV4-3	CASSQDWGTGYEQYF
TRBJ2-7	.	TRBV2	CASLRDNSYEQYF
TRBJ2-7	.	TRBV7-9	CASSPQTNRGEQYF
TRBJ1-2	.	TRBV7-2	CASSLAGQGTNYGYTF
TRBJ2-7	.	TRBV5-4	CASSPGLAGSYEQYF
TRBJ2-3	.	TRBV27	CASSPLNSGGATDTQYF
TRBJ1-2	.	TRBV9	CASSVASDSYYGYTF
TRBJ2-7	once	TRBV28	CASSFTPLGQESSYEQYF